The rows below give T cell receptor beta chains drawn from one sample of a study of blood T cell repertoires in COVID-19. Method: immunoSEQ multiplex PCR; TCRdb's copy keeps in-frame clones and lacks some. This sample yields 200,000 to 300,000 clones, of which 88% are seen a single time; 2% to 3% belongs to the top ten. The material sequenced was PBMCs or T cells enriched from blood (not recorded which). These receptors all come from a woman aged 40 to 50 with acute COVID-19. The CDR3 runs from the conserved cysteine through the conserved F or W. The D gene is left open where the match is weak. Part of the rows lack a size; the others show once, few, many or a class for expanded clones.

d_call,j_call,clone_size,v_call,cdr3_aa,cdr3_nt
TRBD1,TRBJ1-6,.,TRBV9,CASSQWDSNNSPLHF,TGTGCCAGCAGTCAATGGGACAGTAATAATTCACCCCTCCACTTT
TRBD1,TRBJ2-1,.,TRBV9,CASSVRTGAYNEQFF,TGTGCCAGCAGCGTGAGGACAGGGGCCTACAATGAGCAGTTCTTC
.,TRBJ1-1,.,TRBV5-1,CASSFVAGWANTEAFF,TGCGCCAGCAGCTTTGTAGCAGGGTGGGCGAACACTGAAGCTTTCTTT
.,TRBJ1-1,.,TRBV5-1,CASSLAERGPNTEAFF,TGCGCCAGCAGCTTGGCCGAAAGGGGTCCTAACACTGAAGCTTTCTTT
.,TRBJ1-2,.,TRBV14,CASSHAAALYGYTF,TGTGCCAGCAGCCATGCGGCGGCACTATATGGCTACACCTTC
.,TRBJ1-1,.,TRBV11-3,CASSLRWGDGTEAFF,TGTGCCAGCAGCTTAAGGTGGGGCGATGGGACTGAAGCTTTCTTT
.,TRBJ2-1,.,TRBV7-9,CASSLIRGSDEQFF,TGTGCCAGCAGCTTGATCAGGGGAAGCGATGAGCAGTTCTTC
.,TRBJ1-1,.,TRBV2,CASTLTPEAFF,TGTGCCAGCACGCTGACTCCTGAAGCTTTCTTT
.,TRBJ1-6,.,TRBV7-2,CASSGGGYNSPLHF,TGTGCCAGCAGCGGGGGAGGTTATAATTCACCCCTCCACTTT
TRBD1,TRBJ1-5,few,TRBV7-9,CASSSGQGNQPQHF,TGTGCCAGCAGCTCCGGACAGGGGAATCAGCCCCAGCATTTT
TRBD1,TRBJ1-2,once,TRBV19,CASSRTGVGINYGYTF,TGTGCCAGTAGCCGGACAGGGGTCGGGATTAACTATGGCTACACCTTC
TRBD1,TRBJ1-1,.,TRBV6-2/TRBV6-3,CASSFSGTGNTEAFF,TGTGCCAGCAGTTTCTCCGGGACAGGGAACACTGAAGCTTTCTTT
TRBD1,TRBJ1-5,.,TRBV6-2/TRBV6-3,CASSYGTGVGNQPQHF,TGTGCCAGCAGTTACGGGACAGGGGTTGGCAATCAGCCCCAGCATTTT
TRBD2,TRBJ2-1,.,TRBV9,CASSVGLAVSSYNEQFF,TGTGCCAGCAGCGTAGGACTAGCGGTTAGCTCCTACAATGAGCAGTTCTTC
TRBD1,TRBJ2-7,.,TRBV9,CASSVGNRGQQYF,TGTGCCAGCAGCGTAGGGAACAGGGGACAGCAGTACTTC
.,TRBJ2-5,.,TRBV12-3/TRBV12-4,CASSLDIQETQYF,TGTGCCAGCAGTTTGGACATCCAAGAGACCCAGTACTTC
.,TRBJ1-2,.,TRBV30,CAWSFTKGSPYGYTF,TGTGCCTGGAGTTTCACTAAAGGGAGCCCTTATGGCTACACCTTC
.,TRBJ1-3,.,TRBV7-9,CASSSGGTGNTIYF,TGTGCCAGCAGCAGCGGGGGGACTGGAAACACCATATATTTT
TRBD1,TRBJ1-1,.,TRBV5-1,CASSRGDRETEAFF,TGCGCCAGCAGCCGGGGGGACAGGGAGACTGAAGCTTTCTTT
.,TRBJ1-1,.,TRBV29-1,CSVAGHTEAFF,TGCAGCGTAGCAGGTCACACTGAAGCTTTCTTT
.,TRBJ2-3,.,TRBV11-2,CASNPPGLTDTQYF,TGTGCCAGCAACCCTCCGGGACTCACAGATACGCAGTATTTT
.,TRBJ1-1,.,TRBV11-2,CASSLTLPGSNTEAFF,TGTGCCAGCAGCTTAACCTTGCCGGGGAGCAACACTGAAGCTTTCTTT
TRBD2,TRBJ2-1,.,TRBV5-4,CASSLETSDGGQFF,TGTGCCAGCAGCTTGGAGACTAGCGACGGTGGGCAGTTCTTC
.,TRBJ1-6,.,TRBV21-1,CASSKVGRPGNSYNSPLHF,TGTGCCAGCAGCAAAGTGGGAAGACCGGGGAACTCCTATAATTCACCCCTCCACTTT
TRBD1,TRBJ1-5,.,TRBV19,CASRTGFQPQHF,TGTGCCAGTCGGACAGGGTTTCAGCCCCAGCATTTT
.,TRBJ1-3,.,TRBV19,CASSEVVTGNTIYF,TGTGCCAGTAGTGAGGTGGTGACGGGAAACACCATATATTTT
TRBD1,TRBJ2-5,.,TRBV4-3,CASSPGTGGETQYF,TGCGCCAGCAGCCCGGGGACAGGGGGCGAGACCCAGTACTTC
.,TRBJ2-7,.,TRBV6-6,CASSGTFSYEQYF,TGTGCCAGCAGTGGTACCTTCAGCTACGAGCAGTACTTC
TRBD1,TRBJ2-3,.,TRBV4-3,CASSQASTGDRVADTQYF,TGCGCCAGCAGCCAAGCAAGTACTGGGGACAGGGTAGCAGATACGCAGTATTTT
.,TRBJ1-5,.,TRBV30,CAWSVGGAAQPQHF,TGTGCCTGGAGTGTAGGGGGGGCGGCTCAGCCCCAGCATTTT
TRBD1,TRBJ1-1,.,TRBV18,CASSPDRAAEAFF,TGTGCCAGCTCACCAGACAGGGCCGCTGAAGCTTTCTTT
.,TRBJ2-2,once,TRBV5-1,CASSLFAGRSTGELFF,TGCGCCAGCAGCTTGTTTGCAGGGCGGAGCACCGGGGAGCTGTTTTTT
TRBD1,TRBJ2-6,.,TRBV10-3,CAISPWDRGVPTGANVLTF,TGTGCCATCAGTCCATGGGACAGGGGCGTCCCAACTGGGGCCAACGTCCTGACTTTC
.,TRBJ1-1,.,TRBV23-1,CASSQSSGLANTEAFF,TGCGCCAGCAGTCAATCGTCGGGACTCGCGAACACTGAAGCTTTCTTT
.,TRBJ2-3,.,TRBV19,CASSIDSFSTDTQYF,TGTGCCAGTAGTATTGACAGTTTTAGCACAGATACGCAGTATTTT
TRBD1,TRBJ1-2,.,TRBV2,CASSVMTGDGYTF,TGTGCCAGCAGCGTTATGACAGGGGATGGCTACACCTTC
.,TRBJ2-3,.,TRBV19,CASSASQITDTQYF,TGTGCCAGTAGTGCCTCCCAGATCACAGATACGCAGTATTTT
.,TRBJ1-6,.,TRBV3-1/TRBV3-2,CASSQEWASPLHF,TGTGCCAGCAGCCAAGAGTGGGCTTCACCCCTCCACTTT
.,TRBJ2-7,.,TRBV20-1,CSASQGWSYEQYF,TGCAGTGCTAGTCAGGGTTGGAGTTACGAGCAGTACTTC
.,TRBJ2-1,.,TRBV12-3/TRBV12-4,CASSNRNEQFF,TGTGCCAGCAGTAACAGGAATGAGCAGTTCTTC
.,TRBJ1-1,.,TRBV20-1,CSARGSTEAFF,TGCAGTGCTAGAGGGAGCACTGAAGCTTTCTTT
.,TRBJ1-2,.,TRBV5-1,CASSFQGKEGYTF,TGCGCCAGCAGCTTCCAGGGGAAAGAGGGCTACACCTTC
TRBD2,TRBJ2-1,.,TRBV4-1,CASSLGLGLAVGEQFF,TGCGCCAGCAGCCTCGGCTTGGGACTAGCGGTGGGTGAGCAGTTCTTC
.,TRBJ2-5,once,TRBV5-1,CASSFGPGQETQYF,TGCGCCAGCAGCTTTGGGCCGGGGCAAGAGACCCAGTACTTC
TRBD1,TRBJ1-2,.,TRBV7-9,CASSLGGQGSNYGYTF,TGTGCCAGCAGCTTAGGAGGACAGGGATCGAACTATGGCTACACCTTC
.,TRBJ1-5,.,TRBV21-1,CASSRGGNNQPQHF,TGTGCCAGCAGCCGAGGGGGCAACAATCAGCCCCAGCATTTT
TRBD1,TRBJ1-6,.,TRBV27,CASRATGGNSPLHF,TGTGCCAGCAGAGCGACAGGGGGTAATTCACCCCTCCACTTT
.,TRBJ2-2,.,TRBV5-1,CASSAATADTGELFF,TGCGCCAGCAGCGCAGCCACGGCGGACACCGGGGAGCTGTTTTTT
TRBD1,TRBJ2-3,.,TRBV18,CASSQPGQGTDTQYF,TGTGCCAGCTCACAGCCGGGACAGGGAACAGATACGCAGTATTTT
.,TRBJ2-7,.,TRBV6-1,CASSEANGAYEQYF,TGTGCCAGCAGTGAAGCCAACGGGGCCTACGAGCAGTACTTC
.,TRBJ2-2,.,TRBV5-1,CASSLGSVANTGELFF,TGCGCCAGCAGCTTGGGTAGCGTAGCGAACACCGGGGAGCTGTTTTTT
TRBD2,TRBJ2-1,.,TRBV18,CASSPRGGGGAYNEQFF,TGTGCCAGCTCACCAAGGGGCGGCGGGGGGGCCTACAATGAGCAGTTCTTC
.,TRBJ2-3,.,TRBV5-1,CASSPAGDTQYF,TGCGCCAGCAGCCCGGCGGGAGATACGCAGTATTTT
.,TRBJ2-5,.,TRBV21-1,CASSKVVGGPQETQYF,TGTGCCAGCAGCAAAGTCGTGGGGGGACCCCAAGAGACCCAGTACTTC
.,TRBJ2-1,once,TRBV7-6,CASSQNSAGNEQFF,TGTGCCAGCAGCCAAAATAGCGCGGGGAATGAGCAGTTCTTC
TRBD2,TRBJ2-2,few,TRBV2,CASSVLAGTGELFF,TGTGCCAGCAGTGTGCTAGCGGGGACCGGGGAGCTGTTTTTT
TRBD1,TRBJ1-2,many,TRBV20-1,CSATQGGYTF,TGCAGTGCTACACAGGGGGGCTACACCTTC
.,TRBJ1-1,.,TRBV10-1,CASSATSGEAFF,TGCGCCAGCAGTGCGACGTCAGGTGAAGCTTTCTTT
.,TRBJ1-5,few,TRBV6-5,CASSYSGGNQPQHF,TGTGCCAGCAGTTACTCGGGGGGAAATCAGCCCCAGCATTTT